This is a list of T cell receptor beta chains from one sample in a study of identical twins. In TCRdb, the 5' RACE reads were re-called with MiXCR into one record per CDR3 protein. The sample carries approximately 410,000 distinct CDR3 sequences, around a sixth recorded once. The sample consisted of naive T cells sorted from blood. These receptors were collected from a man aged 50-60 years in good health. The CDR3 runs from the conserved cysteine through the conserved F or W. The order of the fields is clone size, V gene, J gene, D gene, CDR3 DNA, CDR3 protein. The D gene is left open where the match is weak. The size of a clone is reported for some rows only, either as once, few or many, or as a class for expanded clones.

NA	TRBV4-3	TRBJ2-1	NA	TGCGCCAGCAGCCAGGAGGGGCTTCGGGGGTCCAATGAGCAGTTCTTC	CASSQEGLRGSNEQFF
NA	TRBV18	TRBJ2-7	NA	TGTGCCAGCTCACAACAGACAGAGCAGTACTTC	CASSQQTEQYF
once	TRBV15	TRBJ2-7	TRBD1	TGTGCCACCAGCAGTCCCGGACAGGAAAGGCGCGAGCAGTACTTC	CATSSPGQERREQYF
many	TRBV6-5	TRBJ2-7	NA	TGTGCCAGCAGTTACTCGTACCGACAGTCCTACGAGCAGTACTTC	CASSYSYRQSYEQYF
few	TRBV7-3	TRBJ2-7	NA	TGTGCCAGCAGCCCTTCCACGGGACCCTTCGGCGAGCAGTACTTC	CASSPSTGPFGEQYF
many	TRBV15	TRBJ1-2	NA	TGTGCCACCAGCAGAGTGAGGACCACTAACTATGGCTACACCTTC	CATSRVRTTNYGYTF
many	TRBV7-9	TRBJ1-2	NA	TGTGCCAGCAGCTCTGACGGACAGCTCTATGGCTACACCTTC	CASSSDGQLYGYTF
NA	TRBV20-1	TRBJ2-7	TRBD2	TGCAGTGCTAGAGCGCGGGAGGGCCCCTACGAGCAGTACTTC	CSARAREGPYEQYF
many	TRBV6-1	TRBJ2-6	NA	TGTGCCAGCAGCTCTAATGGTTTCTCTGGGGCCAACGTCCTGACTTTC	CASSSNGFSGANVLTF
few	TRBV5-1	TRBJ2-7	TRBD1	TGCGCCAGCAGCCCGACAGGGGACTACGAGCAGTACTTC	CASSPTGDYEQYF